A single T cell receptor beta chain is shown here with its context. In the original processing: Quantification of nucleated cells was approximated via reference gene primer amplification. The protocol was immunoSEQ multiplex PCR, while the TCRdb copy is restricted to in-frame clones and leaves out a portion. From that table come the V and J calls and clone size; the DNA was used to work out D and trimming. This sample has around 100,000 clones, with under 90% found just once. The record originates from a study of blood T cell repertoires in COVID-19. Across the whole study: PBMCs, B-cell-depleted T cells, or T cells were the source of the cDNA or gDNA that made up the material.

V lost 0 bases and J lost 5, with 12 bases in between. This CDR3 region has 15 residues. Germline loops: CDR1 SGHRS, CDR2 YFSETQ. Input material: peripheral blood. The sequence derives from a human donor in a cohort sampled during active COVID-19. V is TRBV5-1 and J is TRBJ1-5, with D maybe TRBD1 (5 bases). For the CDR3, the DNA is TGCGCCAGCAGCTTGGGGATCGGGGGAGATCAGCCCCAGCATTTT. Translating it yields CASSLGIGGDQPQHF.